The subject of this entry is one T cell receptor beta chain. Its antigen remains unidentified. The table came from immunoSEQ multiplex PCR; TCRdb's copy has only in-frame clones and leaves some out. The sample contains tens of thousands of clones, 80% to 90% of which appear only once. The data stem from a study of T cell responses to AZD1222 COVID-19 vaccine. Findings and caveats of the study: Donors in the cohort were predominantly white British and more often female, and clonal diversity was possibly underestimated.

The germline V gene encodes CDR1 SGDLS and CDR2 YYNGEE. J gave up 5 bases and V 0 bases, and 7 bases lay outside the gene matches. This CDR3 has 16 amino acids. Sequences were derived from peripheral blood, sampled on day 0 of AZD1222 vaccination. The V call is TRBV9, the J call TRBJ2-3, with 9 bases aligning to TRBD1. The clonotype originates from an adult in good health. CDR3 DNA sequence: TGTGCCAGCAGCGTAGCTTGGGACAGGGAAAAAGATACGCAGTATTTT. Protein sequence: CASSVAWDREKDTQYF. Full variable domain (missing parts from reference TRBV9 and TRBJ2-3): DSGVTQTPKHLITATGQRVTLRCSPRSGDLSVYWYQQSLDQGLQFLIQYYNGEERAKGNILERFSAQQFPDLHSELNLSSLELGDSALYFCASSVAWDREKDTQYFGPGTRLTVL.